This T cell receptor beta chain appears in the sequencing data of a study of blood T cell repertoires in COVID-19. Study-wide context: Italy, Spain and the United States were the sources of the convalescent and acute COVID-19 samples. T cells, B-cell-depleted T cells, or PBMCs provided the cDNA or gDNA that served as material.

This CDR3 is built from 15 residues. Trimming shortened V by 4 bases and J by 3 bases, and 13 bases separated the two germline ends. Germline V gene lookup returns CDR1 SGHRS and CDR2 YFSETQ. TCRdb's table, derived via immunoSEQ multiplex PCR, lists solely in-frame clones and lacks some. The repertoire consists of about 460,000 clones, with roughly nine tenths occurring once and the leading ten covering 8% to 9.5%. Cohorts were determined from participant-reported clinical history. Donors of Cohort 3 who recovered were those that had two negative PCRs, clearance, or symptom resolution. V usage is TRBV5-1 and J usage is TRBJ1-4, with D possibly matching TRBD1 (5 bases). Sequencing was carried out using PBMCs or T cells enriched from blood (not recorded which). The TCR sequence derives from a woman aged 60-70 years who had recovered from COVID-19. The CDR3: CASSQPGFSNEKLFF. In DNA, the CDR3 is TGCGCCAGCAGCCAACCAGGGTTCTCTAATGAAAAACTGTTTTTT.